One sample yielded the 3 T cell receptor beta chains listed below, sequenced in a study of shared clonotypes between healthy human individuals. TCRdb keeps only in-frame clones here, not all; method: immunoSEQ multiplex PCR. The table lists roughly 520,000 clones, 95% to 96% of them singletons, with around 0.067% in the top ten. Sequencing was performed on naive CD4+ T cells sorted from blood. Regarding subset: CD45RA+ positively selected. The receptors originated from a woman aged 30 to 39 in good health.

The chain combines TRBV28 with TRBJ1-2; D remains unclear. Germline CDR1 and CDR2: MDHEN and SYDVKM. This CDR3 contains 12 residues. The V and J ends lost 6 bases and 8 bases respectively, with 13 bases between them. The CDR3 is CASSSPDWGYTF. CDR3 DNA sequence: TGTGCCAGCAGCTCGCCGGACTGGGGCTACACCTTC.

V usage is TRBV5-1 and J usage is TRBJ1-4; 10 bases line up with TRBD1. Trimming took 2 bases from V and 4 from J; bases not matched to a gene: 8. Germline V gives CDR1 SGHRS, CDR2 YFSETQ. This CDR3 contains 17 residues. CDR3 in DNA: TGCGCCAGCAGCTTCCGACCGGGACAGGGGATTAATGAAAAACTGTTTTTT. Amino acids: CASSFRPGQGINEKLFF.

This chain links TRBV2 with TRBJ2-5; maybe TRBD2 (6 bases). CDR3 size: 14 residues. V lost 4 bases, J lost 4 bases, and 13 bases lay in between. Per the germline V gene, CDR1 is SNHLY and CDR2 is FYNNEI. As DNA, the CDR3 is TGTGCCAGCAGTGTGGGCGGAGGGAGAGAGACCCAGTACTTC. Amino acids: CASSVGGGRETQYF.